This paragraph reports one T cell receptor beta chain. The data derive from a study of T cells expressing NK-cell markers. CDR1 and CDR2 from the germline V gene are MNHEY and SMNVEV (reference sequence). This CDR3 spans 15 amino acids. Each CDR3 protein gets one entry in TCRdb, which reprocessed the 5' RACE reads and gives no DNA. Its table lists 550,000 or so distinct CDR3 sequences. Material for sequencing was blood T cells: a sorted CD56 or NKG2C T cell subset, CD4+ or CD8+ T cells, or bulk PBMC T cells (not recorded which). The genes are TRBV27 and TRBJ2-4; TCRdb's assignment of TRBD2 cannot be checked, as there is no DNA. The clonotype originates from a man younger than 35 in good health. The chain's CDR3 is CASSASLAGANIQYF.